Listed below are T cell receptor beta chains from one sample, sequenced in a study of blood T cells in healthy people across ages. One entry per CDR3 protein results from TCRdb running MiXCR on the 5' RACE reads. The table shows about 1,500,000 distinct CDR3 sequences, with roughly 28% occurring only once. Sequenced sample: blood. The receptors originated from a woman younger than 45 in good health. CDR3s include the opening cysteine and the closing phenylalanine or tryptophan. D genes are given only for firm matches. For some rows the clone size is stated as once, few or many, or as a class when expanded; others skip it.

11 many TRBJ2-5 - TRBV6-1 TGTGCCAGCCCCCTAGGGGAGACCCAGTACTTC CASPLGETQYF
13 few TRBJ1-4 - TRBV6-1 TGTGCCGGCGGGGGTGATATTAATGAAAAACTGTTTTTT CAGGGDINEKLFF
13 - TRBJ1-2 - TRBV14 TGTGCCAGCAGCCAAGGGTTTTTGGGCTACTACACCTTC CASSQGFLGYYTF
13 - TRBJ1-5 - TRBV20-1 TGCAGTGCTAGCGGGGTTCGCAATCAGCCCCAGCATTTT CSASGVRNQPQHF
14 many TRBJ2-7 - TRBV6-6 TGTGCCAGCAGTTATGAGGGAGGAGGATTCGAGCAGTACTTC CASSYEGGGFEQYF
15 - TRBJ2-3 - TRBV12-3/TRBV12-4 TGTGCCAGCAGCCTGGGGGGTACTCACTCGGATACGCAGTATTTT CASSLGGTHSDTQYF
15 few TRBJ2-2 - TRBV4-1 TGCGCCAGCAGCCAAACCCGACAGGCCACCGGGGAGCTGTTTTTT CASSQTRQATGELFF
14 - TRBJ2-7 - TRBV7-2 TGTGCCAGCGGGGGGTACAGGGTTGCGTACGAGCAGTACTTC CASGGYRVAYEQYF
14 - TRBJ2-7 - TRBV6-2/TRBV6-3 TGTGCCAGCACTGGCCATTCTAGCTCCTACGAGCAGTACTTC CASTGHSSSYEQYF
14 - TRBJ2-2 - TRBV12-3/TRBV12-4 TGTGCCAGCAGTTTTCCCGGGTCCCTCGGGGAGCGGTTTTTT CASSFPGSLGERFF
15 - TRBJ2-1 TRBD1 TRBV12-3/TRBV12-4 TGTGCCAGCACCCTGGGGGGGACAGGGGACTACGAGCAGTTCTTC CASTLGGTGDYEQFF
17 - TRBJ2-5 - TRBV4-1 TGCGCCAGCAGCCAAGGGGGGAAGGGGATCCGACAAGAGACCCAGTACTTC CASSQGGKGIRQETQYF
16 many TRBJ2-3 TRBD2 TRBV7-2 TGTGCCAGCAGCCGTAGCGGGAGGGCCAGCACAGATACGCAGTATTTT CASSRSGRASTDTQYF
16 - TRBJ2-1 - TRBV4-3 TGCGCCAGCAGCCAAGGGGTTAGGTCACCCTACAATGAGCAGTTCTTC CASSQGVRSPYNEQFF
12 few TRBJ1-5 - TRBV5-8 TGTGCCAGCAGCCGGGACCTCCAGCCCCAGCATTTT CASSRDLQPQHF
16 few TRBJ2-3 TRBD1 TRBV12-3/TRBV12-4 TGTGCCAGCAGTCCGAAATTGACAGGGATGCCAGATACGCAGTATTTT CASSPKLTGMPDTQYF
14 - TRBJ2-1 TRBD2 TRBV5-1 TGCGCCAGCAAGCGTCTAGCGGGAGGGACTGAGCAGTTCTTC CASKRLAGGTEQFF
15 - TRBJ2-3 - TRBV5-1 TGCGCCAGCAGCTTGGAGGGGGGCAACACAGGTACGCAGTATTTT CASSLEGGNTGTQYF
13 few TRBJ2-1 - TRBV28 TGTGCCAGTCGGGACAACGGTTACAATGAGCAGTTCTTC CASRDNGYNEQFF
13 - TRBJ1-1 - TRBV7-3 TGTGCCAGCAGCCTGGACCCAGGGAGGACGGCTTTCTTT CASSLDPGRTAFF
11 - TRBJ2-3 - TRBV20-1 TGCAGTGCCCTAACCACAGATACGCAGTATTTT CSALTTDTQYF
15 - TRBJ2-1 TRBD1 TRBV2 TGTGCCAGCACCCCGAGGGGGCTTCGCCATAATGAGCAGTTCTTC CASTPRGLRHNEQFF
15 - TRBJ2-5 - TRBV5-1 TGCGCCAGCAGCTTGGCTGGGGCCTTAGGGGAGACCCAGTACTTC CASSLAGALGETQYF
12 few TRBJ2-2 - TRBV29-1 TGCAGCGTTGCCCCAACAGGCCGGGAGCTGTTTTTT CSVAPTGRELFF
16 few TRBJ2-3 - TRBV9 TGTGCCAGCAGCGTAGTCCCTAGCGTCAGGGGAGATACGCAGTATTTT CASSVVPSVRGDTQYF
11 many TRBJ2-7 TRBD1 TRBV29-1 TGCAGCGGGATCAGGGGGTACGAGCAGTACTTC CSGIRGYEQYF
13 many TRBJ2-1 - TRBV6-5 TGTGCCAGCAGTTATGTGCCTACAGGAGAGCAGTTCTTC CASSYVPTGEQFF
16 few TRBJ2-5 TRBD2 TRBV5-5 TGTGCCAGCAGCTTGGCTAGCGGGGGGGTCCAAGAGACCCAGTACTTC CASSLASGGVQETQYF
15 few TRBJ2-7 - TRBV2 TGTGCCAGCAGTGAAGAGGGGGTTGCGACCTACGAGCAGTACTTC CASSEEGVATYEQYF
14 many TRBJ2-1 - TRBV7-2 TGTGCCAGCAGCTTCGGAGGGCCAATGGATGAGCAGTTCTTC CASSFGGPMDEQFF
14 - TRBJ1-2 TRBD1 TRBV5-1 TGCGCCAGCAGCTTAGGGACAGGGACCAACCTCTACACCTTC CASSLGTGTNLYTF
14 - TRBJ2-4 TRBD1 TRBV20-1 TGCAGTGCGGGGACAGGGGCCCTCAAAAACATTCAGTACTTC CSAGTGALKNIQYF
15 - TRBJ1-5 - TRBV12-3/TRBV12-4 TGTGCCAGCCATGGGGATACCGCGTTTAATCAGCCCCAGCATTTT CASHGDTAFNQPQHF
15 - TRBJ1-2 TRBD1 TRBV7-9 TGTGCCAGCAGCCACTCAGGGGGTCTTTACTATGGCTACACCTTC CASSHSGGLYYGYTF
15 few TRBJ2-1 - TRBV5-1 TGCGCCAGCAGCTTTACTCTAAGCTCCTACAATGAGCAGTTCTTC CASSFTLSSYNEQFF
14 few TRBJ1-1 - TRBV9 TGTGCCAGCAGCCTAACAGTGGGAGGGACTGAAGCTTTCTTT CASSLTVGGTEAFF